The 3 T cell receptor beta chains below all came from one sample that was sequenced in a study of identical twins. TCRdb recomputed calls from the 5' RACE reads with MiXCR, one row per CDR3 protein. The sample lists about 720,000 distinct CDR3 sequences; about 18% were seen once. A further study also used this sample, focusing on T cells expressing NK-cell markers.

Input material: PBMCs. The receptors come from a woman aged 18-30 years in good health.

This clonotype has at least ten counts. The chain links TRBV6-4 to TRBJ2-1; D not certain. Trimming shortened V by 2 bases and J by 2 bases, and 4 bases separated the two germline ends. Germline CDR1 MRHNA, CDR2 SNTAGT. The CDR3 totals 13 residues. CDR3 loop: CASSDGTYNEQFF. The CDR3 nucleotides are TGTGCCAGCAGTGACGGCACCTACAATGAGCAGTTCTTC.

This clonotype was seen a handful of times. V usage is TRBV6-6 and J usage is TRBJ2-2; 7 bases map to TRBD2. Germline CDR1 MNHNY, CDR2 SVGAGI (reference sequence). J was trimmed by 5 bases and V by 7 bases; bases with no gene match: 4. The CDR3 contains 13 residues. The CDR3 sequence: CASNGGGTGELFF. For the CDR3, the DNA is TGTGCCAGCAATGGGGGGGGGACCGGGGAGCTGTTTTTT.

This clonotype has just a few counts. This chain joins TRBV12-3 or TRBV12-4 and TRBJ2-1; a possible D gene is TRBD1 (6 bases). The CDR3 consists of 15 residues. The V end was cut by 5 bases, the J end by 7 bases, with 18 bases between. The DNA for the CDR3 is TGTGCCAGCAGTCCAGGGGTACACCGACTAAATGAGCAGTTCTTC. This sequence encodes CASSPGVHRLNEQFF.